The 12 T cell receptor beta chains in this list originate from one sample, sequenced in a study of control samples from healthy donors and cancer patients. The protocol was immunoSEQ multiplex PCR, while the TCRdb copy is restricted to in-frame clones and leaves out a portion. The table has fewer than 200,000 clones, 90% to 95% seen once. Sequenced material: blood. The receptors come from a man younger than 35 in good health.

The rearrangement joins TRBV12-3 or TRBV12-4 to TRBJ1-1; D remains unclear. The CDR3 runs 13 residues. The germline V and J ends were trimmed by 5 bases and 1 base, with 8 bases remaining between them. The CDR3 protein is CASSPRRNTEAFF. The CDR3 DNA sequence: TGTGCCAGCAGTCCACGACGGAACACTGAAGCTTTCTTT.

The chain is built from TRBV7-3 and TRBJ1-1; the D is unclear. CDR1 SGHTA and CDR2 FQGTGA come from the germline V gene. The length of the CDR3 is 12 residues. Trimming stripped 1 base from V and 8 bases from J, with 8 bases between. CDR3 sequence (DNA): TGTGCCAGCAGCTTAATCCGAGTGGAAGCTTTCTTT. This codes for CASSLIRVEAFF.

The CDR3 region is CASRASDVTQFF. DNA of the CDR3: TGTGCCAGCAGAGCAAGTGACGTGACGCAGTTCTTC. The rearrangement uses TRBV7-9 and TRBJ2-1; unclear D gene. This CDR3 contains 12 residues. Germline lookup yields CDR1 SEHNR and CDR2 FQNEAQ (reference sequence). Deletions cut 6 bases from V and 12 bases from J, with 15 bases between.

The gene calls are TRBV19 and TRBJ2-1; 7 bases fit TRBD1. CDR3 length: 14 residues. J was trimmed by 0 bases and V by 4 bases; bases with no gene match: 0. Looked up from germline, CDR1 is LNHDA and CDR2 is SQIVND (reference sequence). The CDR3 sequence: CASSNRGSYNEQFF. CDR3 coding DNA: TGTGCCAGTAGTAACAGGGGCTCCTACAATGAGCAGTTCTTC.

The V call is TRBV7-3, the J call TRBJ2-3, with 8 bases identical to TRBD2. Germline CDR1 SGHTA, CDR2 FQGTGA. Trimming at V came to 4 bases and at J to 6 bases, leaving 9 bases not matched to a gene. This CDR3 spans 15 amino acids. The CDR3 protein is CASSSQPGGGDTQYF. Here the CDR3 DNA reads TGTGCCAGCAGCTCCCAACCGGGAGGGGGTGATACGCAGTATTTT.

This rearrangement joins TRBV29-1 to TRBJ1-1; weak D call: TRBD1 (5 bases). The CDR3 covers 13 residues. From germline, CDR1 is SQVTM and CDR2 ANQGSEA. V lost 7 bases and J 3 bases, leaving 15 bases between the germline ends. The CDR3 bases are TGCAGCGCGCGTCCCGGGGACTACACTGAAGCTTTCTTT. This codes for CSARPGDYTEAFF.

This rearrangement joins TRBV10-3 to TRBJ2-7; 8 bases are a match to TRBD2. Germline V gene sequence: CDR1 ENHRY, CDR2 SYGVKD. This CDR3 spans 12 amino acids. The junction had 1 base not matched to a gene; V was cut back by 3 bases and J by 6 bases. The CDR3 loop is CAISDRGGEQYF. CDR3 DNA: TGTGCCATCAGTGACCGGGGGGGCGAGCAGTACTTC.

The chain carries TRBV3-1 (or the pseudogene TRBV3-2) and TRBJ1-3; D is ambiguous. This CDR3 spans 14 amino acids. The V gene's germline CDR1 is LGHDT and CDR2 YNNKEL (reference sequence). V gave up 2 bases and J gave up 0 bases, with 5 bases separating them. The CDR3: CASSQLVSGNTIYF. In DNA form, the CDR3 reads TGTGCCAGCAGCCAACTGGTCTCTGGAAACACCATATATTTT.

The rearrangement joins TRBV4-1 to TRBJ1-3; D gene unclear. Germline loops: CDR1 MGHRA, CDR2 YSYEKL. Trimming removed 4 bases at V and 2 bases at J, with 6 bases between. The CDR3 covers 13 residues. The CDR3 sequence: CASSLVAGNTIYF. The CDR3, as DNA: TGCGCCAGCAGCCTGGTTGCTGGAAACACCATATATTTT.

The chain couples TRBV6-5 to TRBJ1-5; no clear D gene. The germline V gene encodes CDR1 MNHEY and CDR2 SVGAGI. This CDR3 comprises 13 residues. V shed 6 bases and J shed 9 bases, with 15 bases lying between them. CDR3: CASRDFTEGPQHF. The DNA of the CDR3 is TGTGCCAGCAGGGACTTCACTGAGGGGCCCCAGCATTTT.

DNA of the CDR3: TGTGCCAGTAGGACGGGGGCCGGCACCGGGGAGCTGTTTTTT. This translates into CASRTGAGTGELFF. The genes are TRBV19 and TRBJ2-2; D possibly matches TRBD1 or TRBD2 (6 bases each). Germline values: CDR1 LNHDA, CDR2 SQIVND (reference sequence). The CDR3 has 14 residues. Deletions cut 6 bases from V and 4 bases from J, with 12 bases between.

V and J are TRBV5-1 and TRBJ2-4; TRBD2 might be the D (5 bases). The CDR3 runs 17 residues. V dropped 3 bases and J dropped 1 base, with 17 bases sitting between them. Germline CDR1 is SGHRS and CDR2 is YFSETQ. The CDR3 loop is CASSWGGGQAAKNIQYF. The CDR3 bases are TGCGCCAGCAGCTGGGGTGGAGGCCAAGCGGCCAAAAACATTCAGTACTTC.